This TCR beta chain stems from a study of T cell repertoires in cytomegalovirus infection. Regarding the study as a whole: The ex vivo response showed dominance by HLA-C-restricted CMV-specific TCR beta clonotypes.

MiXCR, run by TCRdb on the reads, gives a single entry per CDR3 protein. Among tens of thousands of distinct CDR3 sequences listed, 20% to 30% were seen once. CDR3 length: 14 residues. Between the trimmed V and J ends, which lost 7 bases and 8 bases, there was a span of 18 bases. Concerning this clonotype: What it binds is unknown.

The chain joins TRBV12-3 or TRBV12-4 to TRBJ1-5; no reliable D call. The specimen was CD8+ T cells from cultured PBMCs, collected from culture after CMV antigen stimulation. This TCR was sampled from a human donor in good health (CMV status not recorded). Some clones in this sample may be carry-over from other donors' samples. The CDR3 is CASTLSGDREPQHF. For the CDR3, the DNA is TGTGCCAGCACCTTATCCGGGGATCGGGAGCCCCAGCATTTT.